Shown below are 23 T cell receptor beta chains from a single sample sequenced in a study of blood T cells in healthy people across ages. Then a second PCR, running about 6 to 12 cycles, was carried out with a sample-barcoded 5' primer and a J-beta primer mix. One entry per CDR3 protein results from TCRdb running MiXCR on the 5' RACE reads. This sample carries 1 million or so distinct CDR3 sequences, approximately 25% of them seen once, and the ten largest clones take less than 0.85%. A further study also used this sample, focusing on T cells of mothers and their children.

Sequencing was done on a sample of blood. Source of these receptors: a girl aged 2 to 9 in good health.

This clonotype has only a few counts. This may arise from a read error, as a much more abundant clone is one base away. The V call is TRBV13, the J call TRBJ1-4, with TRBD1 matching over 10 bases. The CDR3 loop spans 16 amino acids. Germline V CDR1 and CDR2: PRHDT, FYEKMQ (reference sequence). CDR3 coding DNA: TGTGCCAGCAGCTCCCGGGACAGGGGAGGCGGTGAAGAACTGTTTTTT. Translated, it gives CASSSRDRGGGEELFF.

The chain joins TRBV6-6 to TRBJ2-1; 10 bases are a match to TRBD1. V gave up 5 bases and J gave up 6 bases; unmatched junction bases: 16. The CDR3 covers 18 residues. Looked up from germline, CDR1 is MNHNY and CDR2 is SVGAGI (reference sequence). CDR3 sequence reads: CASSPPWVGTGAANEQFF. CDR3 nucleotide sequence: TGTGCCAGCAGTCCACCCTGGGTGGGGACAGGGGCGGCCAATGAGCAGTTCTTC.

This clonotype showed up just a few times. The gene calls are TRBV27 and TRBJ2-7, with TRBD2 as a possible D gene (6 bases). CDR3 size: 13 residues. Trimming took off 5 bases at V and 4 bases at J, with 12 bases between the two ends. The germline V gene encodes CDR1 MNHEY and CDR2 SMNVEV (reference sequence). Here the CDR3 reads CASSPLEGYEQYF. CDR3 nucleotide sequence: TGTGCCAGCAGTCCACTGGAGGGATACGAGCAGTACTTC.

This clonotype showed up just a few times. In nucleotides, the CDR3 is TGTGCCAGCAGTTACCCGGGACTCAATACAGATACGCAGTATTTT. This codes for CASSYPGLNTDTQYF. This chain connects TRBV6-5 to TRBJ2-3; perhaps TRBD2 as D (6 bases). Germline CDR1 and CDR2: MNHEY and SVGAGI. CDR3 length: 15 residues. The V and J ends lost 2 bases and 3 bases respectively, with 12 bases between them.

V usage is TRBV19 and J usage is TRBJ1-6; the D is unclear. The CDR3 length is 13 residues. Trimming cost V 8 bases and J 8 bases, with 13 bases left between them. Looked up from germline, CDR1 is LNHDA and CDR2 is SQIVND (reference sequence). Here the CDR3 reads CASQGVGYSPLHF. The CDR3 DNA reads as TGTGCCAGTCAAGGAGTGGGGTATTCACCCCTCCACTTT. Filled out from reference TRBV19 and TRBJ1-6, the complete variable domain reads DGGITQSPKYLFRKEGQNVTLSCEQNLNHDAMYWYRQDPGQGLRLIYYSQIVNDFQKGDIAEGYSVSREKKESFPLTVTSAQKNPTAFYLCASQGVGYSPLHFGNGTRLTVT.

This clonotype was picked up a small number of times. The J gene is TRBJ2-5, the V gene TRBV19; weak D call: TRBD2 (6 bases). V lost 7 bases to trimming and J lost 5 bases, with 17 bases between them. The CDR3 is 14 amino acids. Germline assignment: CDR1 LNHDA and CDR2 SQIVND (reference sequence). The CDR3 loop reads CASNPGDPLETQYF. Written as DNA, the CDR3 is TGTGCCAGTAATCCGGGAGACCCTTTGGAGACCCAGTACTTC.

The J gene is TRBJ2-5, the V gene TRBV20-1, with TRBD1 matching over 8 bases. V lost 5 bases and J lost 2; bases outside the gene matches: 1. Germline lookup yields CDR1 DFQATT and CDR2 SNEGSKA (reference sequence). The CDR3 is made up of 12 amino acids. The CDR3 DNA reads as TGCAGTGCTGACAGGGGTCAAGAGACCCAGTACTTC. It yields the protein CSADRGQETQYF.

The chain couples TRBV29-1 to TRBJ1-4; the match to TRBD1 covers 8 bases. This CDR3 has 14 amino acids. Germline-derived CDR1 and CDR2 are SQVTM and ANQGSEA. With 0 bases clipped from V and 8 bases from J, the junction kept 5 bases outside the gene matches. CDR3 coding DNA: TGCAGCGTTGAAGAGTTACAGGGGGAGGAAAAACTGTTTTTT. The encoded protein is CSVEELQGEEKLFF.

The chain is built from TRBV29-1 and TRBJ1-1; 7 bases are a match to TRBD1. The CDR3 runs to 12 residues. Germline values: CDR1 SQVTM, CDR2 ANQGSEA. The CDR3 loop reads CGTGTVNTEAFF. The CDR3 coding sequence is TGCGGAACCGGGACAGTGAACACTGAAGCTTTCTTT.

V and J are TRBV29-1 and TRBJ2-1; 7 bases map to TRBD2. The CDR3 totals 14 residues. V was clipped by 3 bases and J by 2 bases; unmatched bases: 4. Germline CDR1 and CDR2: SQVTM and ANQGSEA. This CDR3 reads CSVEKAGTYNEQFF. For the CDR3, the DNA is TGCAGCGTTGAGAAAGCGGGAACCTACAATGAGCAGTTCTTC.

This clonotype was detected only a few times. This chain uses TRBV11-3 with TRBJ2-5; 8 nucleotides agree with TRBD2. This CDR3 is 16 amino acids long. The germline V gene has CDR1 SGHNT and CDR2 YENEEA. V gave up 5 bases and J gave up 5 bases; unmatched junction bases: 13. DNA of the CDR3: TGTGCCAGCAGCCTCCGACGAGCGGGAGAGGAGGAGACCCAGTACTTC. Its protein product is CASSLRRAGEEETQYF.

The rearrangement links TRBV12-3 or TRBV12-4 to TRBJ2-1; 7 bases agree with TRBD1. The J segment lost 8 bases and the V segment lost 6 bases, leaving 10 bases of the junction unmatched. This CDR3 comprises 14 residues. Here the CDR3 DNA reads TGTGCCAGCAGCCGACCGGGACAGCAGGATGAGCAGTTCTTC. This encodes CASSRPGQQDEQFF.

On this clonotype itself: One end of the junction is discordant with germline, which a read error may explain. This chain links TRBV28 with TRBJ1-2, with 10 bases identical to TRBD1. Germline V gene data show CDR1 as MDHEN and CDR2 as SYDVKM. The CDR3 loop spans 16 amino acids. DNA for the CDR3: TGTGCCAGCAGTATTCCTGACAGGGGGCTGAACTATGGCTACATCTTC. The encoded protein is CASSIPDRGLNYGYIF.

The rearrangement links TRBV6-5 to TRBJ2-4; D is unresolved. Trimming took off 4 bases at V and 4 bases at J, with 14 bases between the two ends. The CDR3 loop spans 15 amino acids. The germline CDR1 and CDR2 sequences are MNHEY and SVGAGI. This chain's CDR3 is CASSSGQTEKNIQYF. DNA of the CDR3: TGTGCCAGCAGTTCAGGCCAGACGGAGAAAAACATTCAGTACTTC.

This clonotype has only a few counts. J is TRBJ2-2 and V is TRBV5-1, with D possibly being TRBD1 (5 bases). Deletions cut 3 bases from V and 0 bases from J, with 12 bases between. The CDR3 extends over 16 amino acids. Germline CDR1 is SGHRS and CDR2 is YFSETQ. CDR3 loop: CASSSVGQTNTGELFF. The DNA of the CDR3 is TGCGCCAGCAGCTCGGTTGGACAAACGAACACCGGGGAGCTGTTTTTT.

The sample holds a few counts of this clonotype. The chain links TRBV24-1 to TRBJ1-5, with D maybe TRBD1 (5 bases). Per the germline V gene, CDR1 is KGHDR and CDR2 is SFDVKD. Deletions cut 2 bases from V and 2 bases from J, with 12 bases between. The CDR3 contains 16 residues. The CDR3, as DNA: TGTGCCACCAGTGATTCGACCGGGGGGGGCAATCAGCCCCAGCATTTT. Its translation is CATSDSTGGGNQPQHF.

The CDR3 region has the DNA TGCAGCGTTGAAAGAGGGAGCGGGGGGTACAATGAGCAGTTCTTC. This sequence encodes CSVERGSGGYNEQFF. This chain links TRBV29-1 with TRBJ2-1; 9 bases map to TRBD2. CDR1 SQVTM and CDR2 ANQGSEA come from the germline V gene. This CDR3 comprises 15 residues. With V trimmed by 2 bases and J by 4 bases, 6 bases remained unmatched.

This clonotype was seen only a few times. The V and J genes are TRBV5-6 and TRBJ2-5; 8 nucleotides match TRBD2. With V trimmed by 4 bases and J by 5 bases, 10 bases remained unmatched. Germline V lookup: CDR1 SGHDT, CDR2 YYEEEE. The CDR3 totals 15 residues. DNA for the CDR3: TGTGCCAGCAGCGAATTCCGACTAGCGAGCGAGACCCAGTACTTC. This encodes CASSEFRLASETQYF.

V usage is TRBV27 and J usage is TRBJ2-1; a possible D gene is TRBD1 (6 bases). Germline values: CDR1 MNHEY, CDR2 SMNVEV (reference sequence). The CDR3 runs to 11 residues. Trimming left V 4 bases short and J 10 bases short, with 8 bases between. The CDR3 DNA reads TGTGCCAGCAGTTCCGACAGGGAGCAGTTCTTC. This codes for CASSSDREQFF.

The rearrangement joins TRBV27 to TRBJ2-5; a weak D match, TRBD1 (7 bases). The CDR3 runs 13 residues. Trimming cost V 6 bases and J 4 bases, with 12 bases left between them. The germline V gene has CDR1 MNHEY and CDR2 SMNVEV (reference sequence). The CDR3 sequence: CASRPGGLETQYF. CDR3 nucleotides: TGTGCCAGCAGGCCAGGGGGGTTAGAGACCCAGTACTTC.

J is TRBJ2-5 and V is TRBV5-1; weak D call: TRBD2 (6 bases). With the DNA end fitting TRBJ2-1 better, the J assignment may be wrong. This CDR3 is built from 18 residues. Germline V gene data show CDR1 as SGHRS and CDR2 as YFSETQ. CDR3 in DNA: TGCGCCAGCAGCTTGTGGGCGCGCGGGGACCCGGGGTACAATGAGCAGTTCTTC. Protein: CASSLWARGDPGYNEQFF.

This clonotype was picked up a small number of times. J is TRBJ2-5 and V is TRBV18, with D perhaps being TRBD1 or TRBD2 (5 bases each). The end of the DNA is better explained by TRBJ2-7, so the J call may be wrong. The CDR3 is made up of 15 amino acids. The germline V gene encodes CDR1 KGHSH and CDR2 LQKENI. The CDR3 region is CASSPGPSYSYEQYF. In DNA, the CDR3 is TGTGCCAGCTCCCCGGGACCGTCGTACTCCTACGAGCAGTACTTC.

This clonotype was seen a few times. The chain recombines TRBV2 with TRBJ1-2; 7 positions match TRBD1. With V trimmed by 2 bases and J by 3 bases, 6 bases remained unmatched. CDR3 length: 15 amino acids. Germline V gene data show CDR1 as SNHLY and CDR2 as FYNNEI. CDR3 bases: TGTGCCAGCAGTGAACAGAACAGGGGCGACTATGGCTACACCTTC. Protein product: CASSEQNRGDYGYTF.